Shown below are 10 T cell receptor beta chains from a single sample sequenced in a study of blood T cells in healthy people across ages. The use of a sample-barcoded 5' primer and a J-beta primer mix characterized a second PCR of roughly 6 to 12 cycles. TCRdb fed the 5' RACE reads into MiXCR, producing one record per CDR3 protein. This sample carries 600,000 to 800,000 distinct CDR3 sequences, over 20% of them seen once, and the ten largest clones take approximately 3.7%. The sequencing sample was made of blood. Source of these receptors: a man between 65 and 85 years old in good health.

Only a few counts were recorded for this clonotype. The rearrangement joins TRBV20-1 to TRBJ1-6, with D possibly TRBD1 on 6 matching bases. The CDR3 totals 17 residues. V was trimmed by 3 bases and J by 0 bases, leaving 15 bases between them. Germline lookup yields CDR1 DFQATT and CDR2 SNEGSKA (reference sequence). CDR3 DNA: TGCAGTGCTAGGGCGGGGGCCCCAGGCTCCTATAATTCACCCCTCCACTTT. Its translation is CSARAGAPGSYNSPLHF.

This clonotype appeared a few times. The chain links TRBV5-1 to TRBJ2-1; no clear D gene. This CDR3 comprises 14 residues. Per the germline V gene, CDR1 is SGHRS and CDR2 is YFSETQ. The V and J ends lost 0 bases and 3 bases respectively, with 7 bases between them. CDR3 region: CASSLVADYNEQFF. For the CDR3, the DNA is TGCGCCAGCAGCTTGGTCGCAGACTACAATGAGCAGTTCTTC. Combining the CDR3 with reference TRBV5-1 and TRBJ2-1 gives the whole variable domain KAGVTQTPRYLIKTRGQQVTLSCSPISGHRSVSWYQQTPGQGLQFLFEYFSETQRNKGNFPGRFSGRQFSNSRSEMNVSTLELGDSALYLCASSLVADYNEQFFGPGTRLTVL.

This clonotype was counted between two and nine times. V and J are TRBV7-9 and TRBJ2-4; weak D call: TRBD2 (5 bases). V was pared by 1 base and J by 6 bases, with 7 bases between. The CDR3 runs 13 residues. Germline assignment: CDR1 SEHNR and CDR2 FQNEAQ (reference sequence). CDR3: CASSLVSGNIQYF. The CDR3 DNA sequence: TGTGCCAGCAGCTTAGTAAGCGGAAACATTCAGTACTTC.

This sequence joins TRBV6-1 and TRBJ1-1; perhaps TRBD1 as D (6 bases). From germline, CDR1 is MNHNS and CDR2 SASEGT. The CDR3 has 14 amino acids. Trimming left V 3 bases short and J 5 bases short, with 13 bases between. The CDR3 DNA sequence: TGTGCCAGCAGTGACCAAGGGGGGTTGACTGAAGCTTTCTTT. It specifies CASSDQGGLTEAFF.

A note on this clonotype: Mismatch with germline at one junction end may stem from a read error. The V and J genes are TRBV2 and TRBJ2-1; 8 bases align to TRBD2. Germline V CDR1 and CDR2: SNHLY, FYNNEI. The CDR3 loop spans 13 amino acids. CDR3 sequence reads: CANSEEGRTSMFF. CDR3 DNA: TGTGCCAACAGTGAAGAAGGAAGGACTAGCATGTTCTTC. The full variable domain, its missing parts supplied by reference TRBV2 and TRBJ2-1, is EPEVTQTPSHQVTQMGQEVILRCVPISNHLYFYWYRQILGQKVEFLVSFYNNEISEKSEIFDDQFSVERPDGSNFTLKIRSTKLEDSAMYFCANSEEGRTSMFFGPGTRLTVL.

The table lists this clonotype with a few counts. The CDR3 here is CASSGQGYGYTF. The CDR3 DNA reads TGTGCCAGCAGTGGACAGGGCTATGGCTACACCTTC. The chain links TRBV28 to TRBJ1-2, with TRBD1 identical over 8 bases. CDR1 MDHEN and CDR2 SYDVKM come from the germline V gene. The CDR3 totals 12 residues. Trimming cost V 5 bases and J 4 bases; bases outside gene matches: 0.

This clonotype was counted a few times. The chain uses TRBV3-1 and TRBJ2-7, with D perhaps TRBD2 (6 bases). The CDR3 is 15 residues long. V lost 0 bases to trimming and J lost 3 bases, with 12 bases between them. The germline V gene has CDR1 LGHDT and CDR2 YNNKEL (reference sequence). The CDR3 loop is CASSQDWASVYEQYF. In DNA form, the CDR3 reads TGTGCCAGCAGCCAAGATTGGGCTAGCGTCTACGAGCAGTACTTC.

This sequence joins TRBV12-3 or TRBV12-4 and TRBJ2-7; D unclear. Deletions cut 1 base from V and 6 bases from J, with 13 bases between. The length of the CDR3 is 14 residues. The CDR3: CASSLVPQPLEQYF. The CDR3 bases are TGTGCCAGCAGTTTAGTCCCCCAACCCCTCGAGCAGTACTTC.

The V and J genes are TRBV7-9 and TRBJ1-1; 9 bases are a match to TRBD1. Germline lookup yields CDR1 SEHNR and CDR2 FQNEAQ (reference sequence). V gave up 1 base and J gave up 4 bases; unmatched junction bases: 1. The CDR3 covers 14 residues. The CDR3 region has the DNA TGTGCCAGCAGCTTAGGGACAGGGGTCACTGAAGCTTTCTTT. It yields the protein CASSLGTGVTEAFF.

A remark on this clonotype: This may be a read error: a much more frequent sequence differs by one nucleotide. The chain employs TRBV20-1 and TRBJ2-1, with D tentatively TRBD1 (5 bases). The J call may be incorrect, as the DNA end agrees better with TRBJ2-5. The length of the CDR3 is 12 residues. Germline CDR1 reads DFQATT; CDR2 reads SNEGSKA (reference sequence). As DNA, the CDR3 is TGCAGTGCGCAGACAGTCCAAGGGACCCAGTACTTC. Its protein product is CSAQTVQGTQYF.